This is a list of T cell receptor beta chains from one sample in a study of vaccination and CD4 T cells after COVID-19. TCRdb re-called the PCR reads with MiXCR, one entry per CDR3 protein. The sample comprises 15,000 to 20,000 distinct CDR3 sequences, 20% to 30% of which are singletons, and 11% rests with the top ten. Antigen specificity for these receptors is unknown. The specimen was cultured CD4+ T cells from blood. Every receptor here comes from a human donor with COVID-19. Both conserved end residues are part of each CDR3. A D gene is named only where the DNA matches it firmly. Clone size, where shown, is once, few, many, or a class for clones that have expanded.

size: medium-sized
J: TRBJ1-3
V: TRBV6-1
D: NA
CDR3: CASLSGAHGNTIYF
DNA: TGTGCCAGCTTGTCGGGGGCGCATGGAAACACCATATATTTT

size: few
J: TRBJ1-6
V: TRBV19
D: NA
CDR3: CASSIDSRASSYNSPLHF
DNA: TGTGCCAGTAGTATAGACAGTCGAGCGAGCTCCTATAATTCACCCCTCCACTTT

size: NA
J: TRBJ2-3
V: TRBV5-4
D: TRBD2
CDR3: CASSIGLVPDTQYF
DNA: TGTGCCAGCAGCATCGGACTAGTACCAGATACGCAGTATTTT

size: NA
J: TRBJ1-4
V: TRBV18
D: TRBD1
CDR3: CASSPMTGELFF
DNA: TGTGCCAGCTCACCTATGACAGGGGAACTGTTTTTT

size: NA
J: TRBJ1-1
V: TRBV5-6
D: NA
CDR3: CASRRGRGSWNTEAFF
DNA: TGTGCCAGCAGGCGGGGACGGGGGTCCTGGAACACTGAAGCTTTCTTT

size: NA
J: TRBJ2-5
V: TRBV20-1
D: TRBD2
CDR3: CSARGPPTSGGETQYF
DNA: TGCAGTGCTAGAGGACCCCCGACTAGCGGGGGAGAGACCCAGTACTTC

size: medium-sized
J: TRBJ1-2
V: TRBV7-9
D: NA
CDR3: CASSFSGDGYTF
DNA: TGTGCCAGCAGCTTTTCCGGGGATGGCTACACCTTC

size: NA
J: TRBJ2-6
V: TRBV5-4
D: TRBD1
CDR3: CASSRGQTNSGANVLTF
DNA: TGTGCCAGCAGCAGGGGACAGACAAACTCTGGGGCCAACGTCCTGACTTTC

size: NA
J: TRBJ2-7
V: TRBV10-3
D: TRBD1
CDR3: CAISPTAGTGSVEQYF
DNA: TGTGCCATCAGTCCAACTGCCGGGACAGGGTCTGTCGAGCAGTACTTC

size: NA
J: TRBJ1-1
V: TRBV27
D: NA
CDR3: CASQPGQNMNTEAFF
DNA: TGTGCCAGCCAACCCGGGCAGAACATGAACACTGAAGCTTTCTTT

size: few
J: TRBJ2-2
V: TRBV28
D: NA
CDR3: CASSPPGGRGTGELFF
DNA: TGTGCCAGCAGCCCACCAGGGGGGCGTGGCACCGGGGAGCTGTTTTTT

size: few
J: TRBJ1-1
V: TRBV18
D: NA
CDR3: CASSPRSGYTEAFF
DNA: TGTGCCAGCTCACCAAGAAGTGGGTACACTGAAGCTTTCTTT

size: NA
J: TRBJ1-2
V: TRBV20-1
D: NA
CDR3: CSARDFIGGRLDTF
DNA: TGCAGTGCTAGAGATTTTATAGGGGGGCGGTTAGACACCTTC

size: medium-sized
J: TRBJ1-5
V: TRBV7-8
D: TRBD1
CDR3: CASSRRTGATQPQHF
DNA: TGTGCCAGCAGCAGGAGGACAGGGGCCACTCAGCCCCAGCATTTT

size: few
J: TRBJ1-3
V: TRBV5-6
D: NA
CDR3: CASSPPGGSGNTIYF
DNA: TGTGCCAGCAGCCCCCCCGGTGGTTCCGGAAACACCATATATTTT

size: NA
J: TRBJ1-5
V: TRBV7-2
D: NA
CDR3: CASSFRGSVSNQPQHF
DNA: TGTGCCAGCAGCTTTAGGGGTTCTGTTAGCAATCAGCCCCAGCATTTT

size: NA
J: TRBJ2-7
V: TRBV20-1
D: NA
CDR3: CSARSQIYEQYF
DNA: TGCAGTGCTAGAAGCCAGATCTACGAGCAGTACTTC

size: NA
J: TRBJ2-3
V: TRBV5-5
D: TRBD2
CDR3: CASSWWAGGGTSGGRDTQYF
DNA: TGTGCCAGCAGCTGGTGGGCAGGGGGCGGGACTAGCGGGGGCCGGGATACGCAGTATTTT

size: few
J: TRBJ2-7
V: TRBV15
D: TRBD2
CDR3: CATSRVLSGGSEQYF
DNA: TGTGCCACCAGCAGAGTCCTCAGCGGGGGGTCCGAGCAGTACTTC

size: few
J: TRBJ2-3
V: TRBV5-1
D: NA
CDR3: CASSLGLSGVTQYF
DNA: TGCGCCAGCAGCTTGGGACTCTCGGGAGTTACGCAGTATTTT

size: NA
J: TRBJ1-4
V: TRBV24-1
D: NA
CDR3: CATSDSRRRKEKLFF
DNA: TGTGCCACCAGTGATTCCAGGCGCAGAAAGGAAAAACTGTTTTTT

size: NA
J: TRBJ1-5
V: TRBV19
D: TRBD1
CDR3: CASRSEGRGSNQPQHF
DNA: TGTGCCAGTCGCTCAGAGGGCAGGGGGAGCAATCAGCCCCAGCATTTT

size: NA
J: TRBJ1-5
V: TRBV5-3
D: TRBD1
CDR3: CASSLAAGGMNNQPQHF
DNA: TGTGCCAGCAGCTTGGCCGCAGGGGGCATGAACAATCAGCCCCAGCATTTT

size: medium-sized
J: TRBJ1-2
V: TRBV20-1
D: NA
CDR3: CSASDRNYGYTF
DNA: TGCAGTGCTTCCGACAGGAACTATGGCTACACCTTC

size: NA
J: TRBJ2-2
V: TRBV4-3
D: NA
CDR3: CASSQDLSVSNTGELFF
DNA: TGCGCCAGCAGCCAAGATCTAAGCGTATCGAACACCGGGGAGCTGTTTTTT

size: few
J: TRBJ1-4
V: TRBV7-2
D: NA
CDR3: CASSGGGPTFNEKLFF
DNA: TGTGCCAGCAGTGGGGGGGGCCCTACATTTAATGAAAAACTGTTTTTT

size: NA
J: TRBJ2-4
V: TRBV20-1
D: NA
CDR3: CSARVEGDDSKNIQYF
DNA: TGCAGTGCTAGAGTCGAAGGGGACGATTCCAAAAACATTCAGTACTTC

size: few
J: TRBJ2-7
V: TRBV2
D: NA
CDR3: CAADHGGFSDEQYF
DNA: TGTGCCGCAGACCACGGGGGATTTAGCGACGAGCAGTACTTC

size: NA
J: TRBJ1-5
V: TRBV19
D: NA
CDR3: CASSIATPGRGQPQHF
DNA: TGTGCCAGTAGTATAGCAACCCCCGGGCGGGGTCAGCCCCAGCATTTT

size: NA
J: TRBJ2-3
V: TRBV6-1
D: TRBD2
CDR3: CASRTSGGPDTQYF
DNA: TGTGCCAGCAGAACTAGCGGGGGCCCAGATACGCAGTATTTT

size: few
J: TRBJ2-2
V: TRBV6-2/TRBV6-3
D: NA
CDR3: CASSFWATGELFF
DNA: TGTGCCAGCAGTTTTTGGGCCACCGGGGAGCTGTTTTTT

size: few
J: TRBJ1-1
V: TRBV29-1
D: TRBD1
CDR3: CSVRTGRRGEAFF
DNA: TGCAGCGTCCGGACAGGTCGCAGGGGTGAAGCTTTCTTT

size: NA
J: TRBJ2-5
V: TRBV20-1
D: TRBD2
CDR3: CSATLLAGGSETQYF
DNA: TGCAGTGCTACCCTCTTAGCGGGGGGGTCAGAGACCCAGTACTTC

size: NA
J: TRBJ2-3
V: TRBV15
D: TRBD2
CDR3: CATSNSGYGADTQYF
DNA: TGTGCCACCAGCAATAGCGGGTACGGCGCAGATACGCAGTATTTT

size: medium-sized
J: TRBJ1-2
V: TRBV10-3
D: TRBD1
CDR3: CATQRSRQGPHGYTF
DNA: TGTGCCACCCAACGATCCAGACAGGGGCCTCATGGCTACACCTTC

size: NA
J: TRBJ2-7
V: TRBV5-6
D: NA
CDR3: CASSLGQYPYEQYF
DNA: TGTGCCAGCAGCTTGGGACAGTATCCCTACGAGCAGTACTTC

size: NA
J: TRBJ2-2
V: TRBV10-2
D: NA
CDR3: CASSPSGVTGELFF
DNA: TGCGCCAGCAGCCCATCGGGGGTAACCGGGGAGCTGTTTTTT

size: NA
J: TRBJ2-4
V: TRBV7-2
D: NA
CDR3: CASSLAGDLAKNIQYF
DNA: TGTGCCAGCAGCTTAGCGGGGGACCTAGCCAAAAACATTCAGTACTTC

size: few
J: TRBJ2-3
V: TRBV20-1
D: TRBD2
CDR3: CSARDSLSPSGGRTDTQYF
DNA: TGCAGTGCTAGAGATAGTCTATCGCCTAGCGGGGGGCGTACAGATACGCAGTATTTT

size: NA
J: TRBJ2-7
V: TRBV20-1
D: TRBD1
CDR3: CSAQGAGGNEQYF
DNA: TGCAGTGCCCAGGGGGCAGGGGGCAACGAGCAGTACTTC

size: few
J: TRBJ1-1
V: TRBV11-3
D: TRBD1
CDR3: CASSLTTGTVYTEAFF
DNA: TGTGCCAGCAGCTTAACAACCGGGACAGTATACACTGAAGCTTTCTTT

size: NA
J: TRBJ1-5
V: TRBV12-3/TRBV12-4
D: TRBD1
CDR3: CASSEQGAAHQPQHF
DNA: TGTGCCAGCAGTGAGCAGGGGGCAGCTCATCAGCCCCAGCATTTT